This paragraph reports one T cell receptor beta chain. Its antigen is still unknown. Repeated repertoire sampling spanned the course of chemoradiotherapy. V lost 6 bases, J lost 4 bases, and 8 bases stayed unmatched. The CDR3 has 14 residues. Germline values: CDR1 MNHNS, CDR2 SASEGT. These data come from a study of chemoradiotherapy in HPV16-positive cancers. General observations from the study: During treatment, candidate HPV-specific clones and E7-related motifs expanded in tumor. HPV-responsive T-cell expansion during chemoradiotherapy was linked to improved recurrence-free survival in HPV16-positive patients.

Libraries were prepared by immunoSEQ multiplex PCR; TCRdb keeps only in-frame clonotypes and omits some of them. The repertoire holds some 9,300 clones, with roughly 88% as singletons. Sequenced material: blood, taken from a patient who underwent chemoradiotherapy. The J gene is TRBJ2-7, the V gene TRBV6-1, with TRBD1 matching 8 bases. The TCR originated in a human donor with HPV-associated anogenital cancer. The CDR3 coding sequence is TGTGCCAGCAGACCAAACAGGGGGGCTTACGAGCAGTACTTC. This translates into CASRPNRGAYEQYF.